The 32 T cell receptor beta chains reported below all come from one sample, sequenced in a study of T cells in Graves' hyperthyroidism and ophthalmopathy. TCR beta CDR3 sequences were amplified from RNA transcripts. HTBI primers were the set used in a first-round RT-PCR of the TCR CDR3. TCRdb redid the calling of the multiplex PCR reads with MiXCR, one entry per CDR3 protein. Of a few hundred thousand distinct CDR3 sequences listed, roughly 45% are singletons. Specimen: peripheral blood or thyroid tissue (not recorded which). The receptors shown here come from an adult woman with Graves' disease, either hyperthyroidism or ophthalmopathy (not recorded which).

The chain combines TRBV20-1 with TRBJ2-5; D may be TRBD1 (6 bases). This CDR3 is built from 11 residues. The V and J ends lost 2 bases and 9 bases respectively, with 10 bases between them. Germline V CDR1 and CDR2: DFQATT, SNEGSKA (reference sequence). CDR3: CSARSPGAQYF. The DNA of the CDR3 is TGCAGTGCTAGATCCCCAGGGGCCCAGTACTTC.

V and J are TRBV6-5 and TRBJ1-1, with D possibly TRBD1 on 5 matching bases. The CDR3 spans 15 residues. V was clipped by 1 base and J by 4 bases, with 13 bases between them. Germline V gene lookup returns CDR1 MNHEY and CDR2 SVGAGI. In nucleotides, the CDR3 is TGTGCCAGCAGTTACTGGTCAGGGAAGGGCACTGAAGCTTTCTTT. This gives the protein CASSYWSGKGTEAFF.

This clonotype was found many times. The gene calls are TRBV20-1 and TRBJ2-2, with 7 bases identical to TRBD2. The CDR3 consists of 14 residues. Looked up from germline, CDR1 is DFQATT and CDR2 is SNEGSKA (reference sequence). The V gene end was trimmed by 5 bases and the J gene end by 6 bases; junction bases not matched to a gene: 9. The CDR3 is CSAPSPGLAGELFF. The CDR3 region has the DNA TGCAGTGCTCCGTCCCCCGGACTAGCCGGGGAGCTGTTTTTT.

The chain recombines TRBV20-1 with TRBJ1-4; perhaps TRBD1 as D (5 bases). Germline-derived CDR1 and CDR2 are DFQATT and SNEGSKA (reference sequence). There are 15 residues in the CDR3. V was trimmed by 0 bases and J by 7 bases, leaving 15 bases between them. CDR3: CSARDQTQAVEKLFF. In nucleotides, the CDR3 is TGCAGTGCTAGAGATCAAACACAGGCGGTTGAAAAACTGTTTTTT.

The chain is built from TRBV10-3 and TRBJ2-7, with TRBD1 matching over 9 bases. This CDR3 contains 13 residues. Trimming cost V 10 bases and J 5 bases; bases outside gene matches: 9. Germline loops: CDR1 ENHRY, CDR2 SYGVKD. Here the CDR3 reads CASRRGQGNEQYF. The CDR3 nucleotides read TGTGCCAGCAGGAGGGGACAGGGTAACGAGCAGTACTTC.

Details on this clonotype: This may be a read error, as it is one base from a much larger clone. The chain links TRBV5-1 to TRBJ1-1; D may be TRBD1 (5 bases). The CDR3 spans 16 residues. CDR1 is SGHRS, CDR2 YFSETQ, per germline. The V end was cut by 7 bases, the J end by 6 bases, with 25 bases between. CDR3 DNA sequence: TGCGCCAGCGGCCCGCACCTATTTGGTATGGGGGCTGAAGCTTTCTTT. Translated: CASGPHLFGMGAEAFF.

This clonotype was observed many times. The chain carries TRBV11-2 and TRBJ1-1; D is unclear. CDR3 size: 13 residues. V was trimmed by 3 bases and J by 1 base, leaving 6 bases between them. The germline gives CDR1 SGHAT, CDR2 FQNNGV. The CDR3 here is CASSFPGNTEAFF. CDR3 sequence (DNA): TGTGCCAGCAGCTTCCCAGGGAACACTGAAGCTTTCTTT.

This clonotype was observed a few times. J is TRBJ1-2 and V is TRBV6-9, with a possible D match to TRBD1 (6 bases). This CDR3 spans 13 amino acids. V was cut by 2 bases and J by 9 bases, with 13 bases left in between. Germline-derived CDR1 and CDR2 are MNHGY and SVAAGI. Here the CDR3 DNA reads TGTGCCAGCAGTTATACAGGGTCGGACAGCTACACCTTC. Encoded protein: CASSYTGSDSYTF.

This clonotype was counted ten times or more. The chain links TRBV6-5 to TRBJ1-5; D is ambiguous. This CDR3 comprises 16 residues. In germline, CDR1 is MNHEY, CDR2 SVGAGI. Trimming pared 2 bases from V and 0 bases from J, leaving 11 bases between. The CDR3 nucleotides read TGTGCCAGCAGTTACGCTAGTCGGTTTAGCAATCAGCCCCAGCATTTT. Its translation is CASSYASRFSNQPQHF.

For the CDR3, the DNA is TGTGCCAGCAGTTACCGGTGGGCCCGAGAGACCCAGTACTTC. It encodes CASSYRWARETQYF. The chain has TRBV6-2 or TRBV6-3 and TRBJ2-5; no clear D gene. V was cut by 2 bases and J by 4 bases, with 11 bases left in between. CDR1 and CDR2 from the germline V gene are MNHEY and SVGEGT. This CDR3 contains 14 residues.

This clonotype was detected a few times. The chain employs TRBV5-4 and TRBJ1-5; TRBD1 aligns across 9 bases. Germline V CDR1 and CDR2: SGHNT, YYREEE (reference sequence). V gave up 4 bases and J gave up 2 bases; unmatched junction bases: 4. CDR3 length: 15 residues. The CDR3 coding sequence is TGTGCCAGCAGCGCGGGACAGGGCCGCAATCAGCCCCAGCATTTT. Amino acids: CASSAGQGRNQPQHF.

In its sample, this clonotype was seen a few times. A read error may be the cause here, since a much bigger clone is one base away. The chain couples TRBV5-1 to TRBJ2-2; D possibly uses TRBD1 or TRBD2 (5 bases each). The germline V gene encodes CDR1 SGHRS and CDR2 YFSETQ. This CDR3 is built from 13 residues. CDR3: CATRDLTTGKLFF. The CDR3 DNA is TGCGCCACCCGGGACCTAACCACCGGGAAGCTGTTTTTT.

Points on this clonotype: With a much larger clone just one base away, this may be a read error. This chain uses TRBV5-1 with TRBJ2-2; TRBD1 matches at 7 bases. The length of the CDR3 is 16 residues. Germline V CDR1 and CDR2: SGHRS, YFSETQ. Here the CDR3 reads CASSQRQGVYTRELFF. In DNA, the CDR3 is TGCGCCAGCAGCCAGCGACAGGGTGTGTACACCAGGGAGCTGTTTTTT. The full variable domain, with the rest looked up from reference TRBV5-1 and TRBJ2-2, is KAGVTQTPRYLIKTRGQQVTLSCSPISGHRSVSWYQQTPGQGLQFLFEYFSETQRNKGNFPGRFSGRQFSNSRSEMNVSTLELGDSALYLCASSQRQGVYTRELFFGEGSRLTVL.

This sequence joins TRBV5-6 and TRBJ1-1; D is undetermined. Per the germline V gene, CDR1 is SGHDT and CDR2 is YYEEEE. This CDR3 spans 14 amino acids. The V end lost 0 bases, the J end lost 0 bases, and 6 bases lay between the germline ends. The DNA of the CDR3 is TGTGCCAGCAGCTTGGATTATCTGAACACTGAAGCTTTCTTT. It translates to CASSLDYLNTEAFF.

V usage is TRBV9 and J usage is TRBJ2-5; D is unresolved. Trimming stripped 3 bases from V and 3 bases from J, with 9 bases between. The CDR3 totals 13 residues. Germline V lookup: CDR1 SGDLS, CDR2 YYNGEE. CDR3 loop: CASSDNREETQYF. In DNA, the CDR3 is TGTGCCAGCAGCGATAATAGGGAAGAGACCCAGTACTTC.

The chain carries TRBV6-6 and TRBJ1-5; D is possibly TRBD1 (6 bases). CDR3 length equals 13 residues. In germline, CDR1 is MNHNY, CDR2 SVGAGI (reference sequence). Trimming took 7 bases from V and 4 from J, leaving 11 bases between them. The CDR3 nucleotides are TGTGCCAGCATGGTCACAGGGAATCAGCCCCAGCATTTT. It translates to CASMVTGNQPQHF.

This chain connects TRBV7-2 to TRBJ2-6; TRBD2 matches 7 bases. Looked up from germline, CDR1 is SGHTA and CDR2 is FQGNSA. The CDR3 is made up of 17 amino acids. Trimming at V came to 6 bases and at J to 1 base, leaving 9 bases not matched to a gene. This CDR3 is CASSGGESGSGANVLTF. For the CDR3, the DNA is TGTGCCAGCAGTGGGGGGGAGTCAGGATCTGGGGCCAACGTCCTGACTTTC.

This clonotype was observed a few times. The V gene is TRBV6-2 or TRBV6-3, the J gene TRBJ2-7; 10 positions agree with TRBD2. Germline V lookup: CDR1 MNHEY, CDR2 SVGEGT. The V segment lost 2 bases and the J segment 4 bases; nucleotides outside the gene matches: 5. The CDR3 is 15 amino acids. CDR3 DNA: TGTGCCAGCAGTTACGATCCTAGCGGGAGTTACGAGCAGTACTTC. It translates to CASSYDPSGSYEQYF.

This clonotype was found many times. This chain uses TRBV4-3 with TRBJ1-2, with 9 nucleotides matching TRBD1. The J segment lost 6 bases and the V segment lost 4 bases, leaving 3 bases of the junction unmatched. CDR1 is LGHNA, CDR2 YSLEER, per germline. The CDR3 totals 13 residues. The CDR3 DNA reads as TGCGCCAGCAGCCTTACAGGGGGCCATGGCTACACCTTC. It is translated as CASSLTGGHGYTF.

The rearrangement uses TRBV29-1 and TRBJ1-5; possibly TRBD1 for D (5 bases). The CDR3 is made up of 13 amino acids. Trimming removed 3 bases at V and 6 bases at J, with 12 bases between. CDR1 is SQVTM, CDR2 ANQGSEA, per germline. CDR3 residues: CSVEVGEGQPQHF. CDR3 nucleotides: TGCAGCGTTGAGGTGGGGGAAGGTCAGCCCCAGCATTTT.

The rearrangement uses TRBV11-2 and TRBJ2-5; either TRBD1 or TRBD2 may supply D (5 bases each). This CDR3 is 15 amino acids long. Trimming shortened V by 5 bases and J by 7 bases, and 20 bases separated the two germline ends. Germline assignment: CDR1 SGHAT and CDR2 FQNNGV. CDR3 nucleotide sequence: TGTGCCAGCAGCGCAACCGGGACGCGAGAAGGGACCCAGTACTTC. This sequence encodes CASSATGTREGTQYF.

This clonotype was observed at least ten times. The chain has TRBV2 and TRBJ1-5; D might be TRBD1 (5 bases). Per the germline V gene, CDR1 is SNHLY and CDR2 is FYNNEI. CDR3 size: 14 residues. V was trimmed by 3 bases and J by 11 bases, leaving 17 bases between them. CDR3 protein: CASSETREAGAQHF. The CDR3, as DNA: TGTGCCAGCAGTGAGACCCGAGAGGCGGGGGCCCAGCATTTT.

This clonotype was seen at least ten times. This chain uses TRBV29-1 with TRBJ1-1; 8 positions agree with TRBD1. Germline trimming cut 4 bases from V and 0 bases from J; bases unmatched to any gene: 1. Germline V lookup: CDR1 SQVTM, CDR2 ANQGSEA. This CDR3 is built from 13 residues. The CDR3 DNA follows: TGCAGCGTTGCGACAGGGGTGAACACTGAAGCTTTCTTT. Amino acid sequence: CSVATGVNTEAFF.

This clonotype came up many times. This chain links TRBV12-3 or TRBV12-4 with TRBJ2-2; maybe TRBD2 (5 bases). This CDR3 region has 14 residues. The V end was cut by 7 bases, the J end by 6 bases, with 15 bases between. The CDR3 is CASTLYRGPGELFF. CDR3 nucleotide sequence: TGTGCCAGCACCCTCTACCGGGGTCCCGGGGAGCTGTTTTTT.

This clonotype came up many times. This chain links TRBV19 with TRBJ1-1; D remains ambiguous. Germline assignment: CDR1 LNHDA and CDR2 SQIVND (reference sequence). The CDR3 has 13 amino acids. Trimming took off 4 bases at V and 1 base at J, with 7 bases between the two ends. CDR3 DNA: TGTGCCAGTAGTACACGAGGGAACACTGAAGCTTTCTTT. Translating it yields CASSTRGNTEAFF.

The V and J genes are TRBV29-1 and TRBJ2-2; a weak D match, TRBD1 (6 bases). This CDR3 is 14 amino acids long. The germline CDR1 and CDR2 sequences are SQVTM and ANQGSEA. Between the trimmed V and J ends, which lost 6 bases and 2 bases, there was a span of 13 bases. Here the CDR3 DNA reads TGCAGCGTCGACAGGTCGGACAACACCGGGGAGCTGTTTTTT. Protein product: CSVDRSDNTGELFF.

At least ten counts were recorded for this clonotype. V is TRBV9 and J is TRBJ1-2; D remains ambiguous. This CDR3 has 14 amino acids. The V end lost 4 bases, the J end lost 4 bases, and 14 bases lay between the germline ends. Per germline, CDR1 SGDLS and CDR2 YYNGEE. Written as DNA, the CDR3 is TGTGCCAGCAGCCCGGCCCTAAGAGGCTATGGCTACACCTTC. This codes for CASSPALRGYGYTF.

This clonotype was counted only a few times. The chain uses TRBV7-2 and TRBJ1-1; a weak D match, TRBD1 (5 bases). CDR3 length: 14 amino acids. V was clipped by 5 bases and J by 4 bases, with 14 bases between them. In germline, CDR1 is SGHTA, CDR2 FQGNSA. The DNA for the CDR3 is TGTGCCAGCAGCCTGCCACCAGGGCTCACTGAAGCTTTCTTT. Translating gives CASSLPPGLTEAFF.

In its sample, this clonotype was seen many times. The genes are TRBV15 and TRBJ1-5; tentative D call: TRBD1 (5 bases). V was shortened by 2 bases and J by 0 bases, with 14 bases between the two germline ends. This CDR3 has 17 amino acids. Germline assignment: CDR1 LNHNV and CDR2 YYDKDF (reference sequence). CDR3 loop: CATSRFPQGASNQPQHF. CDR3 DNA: TGTGCCACCAGCAGATTTCCTCAGGGAGCTAGCAATCAGCCCCAGCATTTT.

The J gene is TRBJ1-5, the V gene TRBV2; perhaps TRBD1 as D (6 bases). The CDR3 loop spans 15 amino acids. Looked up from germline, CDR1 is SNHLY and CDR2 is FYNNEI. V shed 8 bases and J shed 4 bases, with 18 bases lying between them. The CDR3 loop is CASGGRTVRNQPQHF. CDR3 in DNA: TGTGCCAGCGGGGGGAGGACAGTTAGAAATCAGCCCCAGCATTTT.

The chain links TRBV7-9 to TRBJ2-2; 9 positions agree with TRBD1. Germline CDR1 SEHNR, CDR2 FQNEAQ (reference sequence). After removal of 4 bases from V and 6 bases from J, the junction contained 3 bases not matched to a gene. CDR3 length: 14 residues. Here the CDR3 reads CASSWDRDAGELFF. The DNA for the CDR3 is TGTGCCAGCAGCTGGGACAGGGATGCCGGGGAGCTGTTTTTT.

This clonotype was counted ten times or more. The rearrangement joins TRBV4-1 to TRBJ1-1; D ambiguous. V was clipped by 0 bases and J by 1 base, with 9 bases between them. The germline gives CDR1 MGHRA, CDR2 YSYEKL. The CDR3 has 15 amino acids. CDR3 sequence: CASSQDLGRNTEAFF. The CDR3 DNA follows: TGCGCCAGCAGCCAAGATCTCGGCAGGAACACTGAAGCTTTCTTT.